This TCR beta chain was recorded in a study of blood T cell repertoires in COVID-19. Study information: PBMCs, B-cell-depleted T cells, or T cells provided the cDNA or gDNA that made up the material.

Original handling: For nucleated cells, counts were estimated from reference gene primer amplification. Repertoires were generated with immunoSEQ multiplex PCR, while TCRdb's copy carries only in-frame clones and drops some. Clonal size and the V and J genes are those of that table, whereas D and trimming came from the DNA. Altogether approximately 51,000 clones are present, around 85% being singletons, with the ten largest covering 12% to 15%. V lost 0 bases and J lost 10, with 7 bases in between. Per germline, CDR1 GTSNPN and CDR2 SVGIG (reference sequence). The CDR3 sequence is 11 residues long. This clonotype was obtained from a human donor in a cohort sampled during active COVID-19. This chain joins TRBV30 and TRBJ2-1; the D is unclear. Sequencing input: peripheral blood. CDR3 region: CAWSVWREQFF. In DNA, the CDR3 is TGTGCCTGGAGTGTATGGCGGGAGCAGTTCTTC.